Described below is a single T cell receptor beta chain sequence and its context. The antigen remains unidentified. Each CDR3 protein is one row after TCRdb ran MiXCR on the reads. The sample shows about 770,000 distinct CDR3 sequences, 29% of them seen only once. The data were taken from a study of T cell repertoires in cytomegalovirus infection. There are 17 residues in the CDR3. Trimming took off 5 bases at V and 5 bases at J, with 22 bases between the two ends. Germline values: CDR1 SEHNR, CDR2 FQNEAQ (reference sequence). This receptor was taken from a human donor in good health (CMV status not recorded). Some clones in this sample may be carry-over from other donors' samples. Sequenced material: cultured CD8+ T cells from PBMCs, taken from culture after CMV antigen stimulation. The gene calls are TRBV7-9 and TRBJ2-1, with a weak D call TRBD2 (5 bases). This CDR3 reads CASSLPREGQINNEQFF. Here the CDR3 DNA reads TGTGCCAGCAGCCTACCACGCGAGGGTCAAATAAACAATGAGCAGTTCTTC. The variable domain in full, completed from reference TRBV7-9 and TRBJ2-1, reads DTGVSQNPRHKITKRGQNVTFRCDPISEHNRLYWYRQTLGQGPEFLTYFQNEAQLEKSRLLSDRFSAERPKGSFSTLEIQRTEQGDSAMYLCASSLPREGQINNEQFFGPGTRLTVL.